One and the same sample provided the 32 T cell receptor beta chains below, sequenced in a study of blood T cell repertoires in COVID-19. Some clones are missing from TCRdb's copy, which holds only in-frame ones; the method was immunoSEQ multiplex PCR. The sample includes 75,000 or so clones, about four fifths of them seen just once. The sequenced sample was peripheral blood. The receptors here all came from a woman between 70 and 85 years old with acute or convalescent COVID-19.

This sequence joins TRBV4-1 and TRBJ2-1, with 10 bases fitting TRBD2. V lost 1 base, J lost 7 bases, and 10 bases stayed unmatched. From germline, CDR1 is MGHRA and CDR2 YSYEKL. The CDR3 contains 17 residues. The CDR3 DNA reads TGCGCCAGCAGCCAAGCTCTAGCGGGAGTCCCGGGGAATGAGCAGTTCTTC. Translated: CASSQALAGVPGNEQFF.

The J gene is TRBJ2-5, the V gene TRBV5-5; 8 bases match TRBD1. V lost 2 bases to trimming and J lost 2 bases; unmatched junction nucleotides: 2. Germline V CDR1 and CDR2: SGHKS, YYEKEE (reference sequence). This CDR3 has 14 amino acids. CDR3 in DNA: TGTGCCAGCAGCTTTACAGGGGGACAAGAGACCCAGTACTTC. It encodes CASSFTGGQETQYF.

This chain connects TRBV10-3 to TRBJ2-7; 7 bases line up with TRBD1. After removal of 3 bases from V and 3 bases from J, the junction contained 8 bases not matched to a gene. The CDR3 extends over 15 amino acids. The germline V gene has CDR1 ENHRY and CDR2 SYGVKD. The CDR3 DNA sequence: TGTGCCATCAGTGAAACAGGGGCCCCCGGCTACGAGCAGTACTTC. It codes for CAISETGAPGYEQYF.

The chain has TRBV5-1 and TRBJ2-5; 10 positions agree with TRBD2. The germline gives CDR1 SGHRS, CDR2 YFSETQ. The CDR3 runs 16 residues. V dropped 0 bases and J dropped 5; count of bases not matched to a gene: 7. The CDR3 region has the DNA TGCGCCAGCAGCTTGGGAGCGTCTAGCGGGAGTGAGACCCAGTACTTC. It codes for CASSLGASSGSETQYF.

The chain recombines TRBV19 with TRBJ1-2; 7 bases align to TRBD1. The ends lost 6 bases at V and 1 base at J; junction bases unmatched: 5. Per the germline V gene, CDR1 is LNHDA and CDR2 is SQIVND (reference sequence). The CDR3 extends over 14 amino acids. The CDR3: CASSGQAFNYGYTF. In nucleotides, the CDR3 is TGTGCCAGTAGCGGACAGGCCTTTAACTATGGCTACACCTTC.

The chain uses TRBV19 and TRBJ2-1, with 8 bases identical to TRBD2. V gave up 4 bases and J gave up 0 bases; unmatched junction bases: 14. The CDR3 has 19 residues. CDR1 and CDR2 from the germline V gene are LNHDA and SQIVND (reference sequence). The CDR3 loop reads CASSKVAAGALSSYNEQFF. The CDR3 coding sequence is TGTGCCAGTAGTAAGGTGGCAGCGGGGGCCTTGAGCTCCTACAATGAGCAGTTCTTC.

The chain couples TRBV7-2 to TRBJ1-2; 9 nucleotides agree with TRBD1. The V segment lost 4 bases and the J segment 4 bases; nucleotides outside the gene matches: 7. CDR1 and CDR2 from the germline V gene are SGHTA and FQGNSA. This CDR3 has 15 residues. The CDR3 DNA reads TGTGCCAGCAGCTCTAAAAGACAGGGGGTCTATGGCTACACCTTC. It encodes CASSSKRQGVYGYTF.

V usage is TRBV3-1 (or the pseudogene TRBV3-2) and J usage is TRBJ1-2, with D hard to call. The CDR3 is made up of 18 amino acids. In germline, CDR1 is LGHDT, CDR2 YNNKEL (reference sequence). Trimming stripped 5 bases from V and 8 bases from J, with 30 bases between. This chain's CDR3 is CASSSQTPRRTYLRGYTF. CDR3 nucleotide sequence: TGTGCCAGCAGCTCTCAGACACCTCGTCGAACATATCTAAGGGGCTACACCTTC.

The chain links TRBV7-9 to TRBJ2-1; 7 positions match TRBD1. The ends lost 7 bases at V and 1 base at J; junction bases unmatched: 7. Looked up from germline, CDR1 is SEHNR and CDR2 is FQNEAQ (reference sequence). The CDR3 has 15 residues. The CDR3 DNA reads TGTGCCAGCATCACAGGGGATATTTCCTACAATGAGCAGTTCTTC. Protein sequence: CASITGDISYNEQFF.

Notes on this clone: Germline and junction disagree at one end, which may indicate a read error. V is TRBV5-1 and J is TRBJ1-2, with D tentatively TRBD1 (6 bases). The CDR3 is 14 residues long. Germline V gene lookup returns CDR1 SGHRS and CDR2 YFSETQ. This chain's CDR3 is CASSGLTGNSGYTF. In DNA, the CDR3 is TGCGCCAGCAGCGGATTAACAGGGAACTCTGGCTACACCTTC.

As DNA, the CDR3 is TGTGCCAGCAGCTTGCCTATACTCAATTCACCCCTCCACTTT. The encoded protein is CASSLPILNSPLHF. The V and J genes are TRBV13 and TRBJ1-6; no clear D gene. V lost 3 bases to trimming and J lost 7 bases, with 10 bases between them. CDR1 PRHDT and CDR2 FYEKMQ come from the germline V gene (reference sequence). This CDR3 contains 14 residues.

V is TRBV5-1 and J is TRBJ2-1; 11 nucleotides agree with TRBD2. There are 16 residues in the CDR3. Germline trimming cut 3 bases from V and 7 bases from J; bases unmatched to any gene: 9. Per the germline V gene, CDR1 is SGHRS and CDR2 is YFSETQ. CDR3 in amino acids: CASSYRTSGSLNEQFF. The CDR3 DNA follows: TGCGCCAGCAGCTACCGAACTAGCGGGAGTCTGAATGAGCAGTTCTTC.

The chain couples TRBV9 to TRBJ2-2, with D unclear. The CDR3 consists of 13 residues. Looked up from germline, CDR1 is SGDLS and CDR2 is YYNGEE. V was pared by 3 bases and J by 2 bases, with 5 bases between. The CDR3 DNA reads as TGTGCCAGCAGCGCCTTTAACACCGGGGAGCTGTTTTTT. Translation gives CASSAFNTGELFF.

V usage is TRBV7-9 and J usage is TRBJ2-5, with D maybe TRBD2 (5 bases). The CDR3 totals 16 residues. Germline lookup yields CDR1 SEHNR and CDR2 FQNEAQ (reference sequence). V was cut by 4 bases and J by 3 bases, with 18 bases left in between. The CDR3 nucleotides are TGTGCCAGCAGCTCTATACAATGGGGAGCCAAAGAGACCCAGTACTTC. This codes for CASSSIQWGAKETQYF.

This rearrangement joins TRBV30 to TRBJ1-5, with TRBD1 matching over 8 bases. The germline CDR1 and CDR2 sequences are GTSNPN and SVGIG (reference sequence). Unmatched junction bases numbered 5, after V lost 7 bases and J lost 3 bases. This CDR3 spans 13 amino acids. CDR3 bases: TGTGCCTACAAGACAGGGGCCAATCAGCCCCAGCATTTT. Amino acid sequence: CAYKTGANQPQHF.

The rearrangement uses TRBV5-1 and TRBJ2-7; tentative D call: TRBD1 (5 bases). Deletions cut 3 bases from V and 1 base from J, with 11 bases between. CDR3 length: 14 amino acids. From germline, CDR1 is SGHRS and CDR2 YFSETQ. CDR3 nucleotide sequence: TGCGCCAGCAGCTCGACAGTGGGGTCCTACGAGCAGTACTTC. This codes for CASSSTVGSYEQYF.

The genes are TRBV5-1 and TRBJ1-4; perhaps TRBD1 as D (5 bases). V lost 0 bases to trimming and J lost 7 bases, with 16 bases between them. The length of the CDR3 is 16 residues. Germline CDR1 and CDR2: SGHRS and YFSETQ. The CDR3 nucleotides read TGCGCCAGCAGCTTGGCTCCCGCGGGGGGATCTGAAAAACTGTTTTTT. Translation gives CASSLAPAGGSEKLFF.

V gene TRBV19 combines with J gene TRBJ1-4; maybe TRBD1 (5 bases). V was trimmed by 2 bases and J by 4 bases, leaving 8 bases between them. CDR1 and CDR2 (germline): LNHDA, SQIVND (reference sequence). The CDR3 consists of 14 residues. The CDR3 nucleotides are TGTGCCAGTAGTATAACAGGAGTTAATGAAAAACTGTTTTTT. This gives the protein CASSITGVNEKLFF.

The rearrangement uses TRBV12-3 or TRBV12-4 and TRBJ2-3, with 8 nucleotides matching TRBD1. V shed 8 bases and J 4 bases; nucleotides not matched to a gene: 5. The CDR3 has 13 residues. CDR3 sequence reads: CASQPGGSDTQYF. CDR3 nucleotide sequence: TGTGCCAGCCAACCAGGGGGCTCAGATACGCAGTATTTT.

V usage is TRBV5-1 and J usage is TRBJ2-7, with a weak D call TRBD1 (5 bases). Germline loops: CDR1 SGHRS, CDR2 YFSETQ. The V end was cut by 0 bases, the J end by 3 bases, with 7 bases between. This CDR3 contains 13 residues. The CDR3 DNA is TGCGCCAGCAGCTTGGAAAGGGGCTACGAGCAGTACTTC. This encodes CASSLERGYEQYF.

The CDR3 bases are TGTGCCAGTCGCGGCGGAAGCACAGATACGCAGTATTTT. It specifies CASRGGSTDTQYF. The gene calls are TRBV7-2 and TRBJ2-3; D remains unclear. This CDR3 spans 13 amino acids. The germline V gene encodes CDR1 SGHTA and CDR2 FQGNSA. Trimming left V 9 bases short and J 0 bases short, with 10 bases between.

The rearrangement uses TRBV18 and TRBJ1-6, with 10 bases matching TRBD1. CDR3 length: 16 residues. The germline gives CDR1 KGHSH, CDR2 LQKENI. Trimming at V came to 4 bases and at J to 5 bases, leaving 5 bases not matched to a gene. The CDR3 nucleotides read TGTGCCAGCTCACGACAGGGGGCTAGAGATAATTCACCCCTCCACTTT. The encoded protein is CASSRQGARDNSPLHF.

The gene calls are TRBV4-1 and TRBJ2-7; 12 nucleotides match TRBD1. The CDR3 covers 18 residues. The germline gives CDR1 MGHRA, CDR2 YSYEKL. The trim removed 0 bases at V and 5 bases at J, leaving 11 bases unmatched. The CDR3 loop reads CASSQDNLGQGARDEQYF. The DNA for the CDR3 is TGCGCCAGCAGCCAAGATAACTTGGGACAGGGGGCAAGGGACGAGCAGTACTTC.

This sequence joins TRBV11-2 and TRBJ1-2, with 9 bases fitting TRBD1. After removal of 2 bases from V and 9 bases from J, the junction contained 7 bases not matched to a gene. The CDR3 consists of 14 residues. CDR1 and CDR2 (germline): SGHAT, FQNNGV. The DNA for the CDR3 is TGTGCCAGCAGCTTATCGGACAGGGGTGAAAGCTACACCTTC. As protein: CASSLSDRGESYTF.

V is TRBV18 and J is TRBJ1-1; 10 bases align to TRBD1. Germline loops: CDR1 KGHSH, CDR2 LQKENI. The CDR3 length is 15 residues. V trimming: 3 bases; J trimming: 5 bases; junction bases outside the gene matches: 6. The CDR3 region has the DNA TGTGCCAGCTCACCTGCCGGGACAGGGGTTACTGAAGCTTTCTTT. Translation gives CASSPAGTGVTEAFF.

The V gene is TRBV2, the J gene TRBJ1-6, with 7 bases lining up with TRBD1. CDR3 length: 16 amino acids. V dropped 6 bases and J dropped 0; count of bases not matched to a gene: 5. Germline V gene sequence: CDR1 SNHLY, CDR2 FYNNEI. CDR3 DNA sequence: TGTGCCAGCAGAGCGGACAGGAGCTCCTATAATTCACCCCTCCACTTT. Protein: CASRADRSSYNSPLHF.

The CDR3 region has the DNA TGTGCCAGCAGTTACTTATACTACGAGCAGTACTTC. Translated: CASSYLYYEQYF. The chain employs TRBV6-6 and TRBJ2-7; D ambiguous. V lost 1 base and J 3 bases, leaving 4 bases between the germline ends. CDR3 length: 12 residues. In germline, CDR1 is MNHNY, CDR2 SVGAGI (reference sequence).

This clone was seen only once. The genes are TRBV9 and TRBJ2-1; 9 bases map to TRBD1. The J segment lost 5 bases and the V segment lost 9 bases, leaving 9 bases of the junction unmatched. Germline-derived CDR1 and CDR2 are SGDLS and YYNGEE. The CDR3 runs to 14 residues. Here the CDR3 DNA reads TGTGCCACCTCCAGGGACAGGGTCGACAATGAGCAGTTCTTC. Translating gives CATSRDRVDNEQFF.

The V call is TRBV6-1, the J call TRBJ2-1, with 10 bases identical to TRBD2. The CDR3 totals 17 residues. CDR1 and CDR2 (germline): MNHNS, SASEGT. The V and J ends lost 4 bases and 0 bases, in that order; junction bases with no gene match: 6. This chain's CDR3 is CASSAYWTSGSYNEQFF. The CDR3 nucleotides are TGTGCCAGCAGTGCCTACTGGACTAGCGGCTCCTACAATGAGCAGTTCTTC.

This chain links TRBV12-3 or TRBV12-4 with TRBJ1-1, with a weak D call TRBD1 (5 bases). The length of the CDR3 is 11 residues. The V end lost 9 bases, the J end lost 4 bases, and 9 bases lay between the germline ends. CDR3: CASGGLTEAFF. CDR3 sequence (DNA): TGTGCCAGTGGGGGACTCACTGAAGCTTTCTTT.

The V and J genes are TRBV5-4 and TRBJ2-2; a weak D match, TRBD1 (5 bases). CDR1 and CDR2 (germline): SGHNT, YYREEE (reference sequence). CDR3 length: 14 amino acids. Trimming took 4 bases from V and 6 from J, leaving 13 bases between them. The CDR3 DNA reads as TGTGCCAGCAGCCCCGGAAGGGGTCCCGGGGAGCTGTTTTTT. Protein: CASSPGRGPGELFF.

This chain links TRBV7-2 with TRBJ1-1; D ambiguous. The V gene's germline CDR1 is SGHTA and CDR2 FQGNSA. The CDR3 length is 14 residues. The ends were cut back, 4 bases at V and 4 bases at J, with 13 bases in the middle. CDR3 region: CASSSGLATTEAFF. In DNA, the CDR3 is TGTGCCAGCAGCTCCGGACTGGCCACCACTGAAGCTTTCTTT.